The rows below give T cell receptor beta chains drawn from one sample of a study of shared clonotypes between healthy human individuals. Libraries were prepared by immunoSEQ multiplex PCR; TCRdb keeps only in-frame clonotypes and omits some of them. Among approximately 980,000 clones listed, more than 75% were seen once. The sequenced sample consisted of memory CD4+ T cells sorted from blood. The receptors derive from a man aged 18 to 30 in good health. CDR3s include the opening cysteine and the closing phenylalanine or tryptophan. The D gene is left open where the match is weak. The listing skips clone size in some rows; elsewhere it reads once, few, many or a size class.

CDR3nt: TGTGCCAGCAGTGACCGGTATAATTCACCCCTCCACTTT
CDR3aa: CASSDRYNSPLHF
v_gene: TRBV28
abundance: once
len: 13
j_gene: TRBJ1-6
d_gene: -

CDR3nt: TGTGCCAGCAGTTCACAGGGGTATGGAAACACCATATATTTT
CDR3aa: CASSSQGYGNTIYF
v_gene: TRBV6-5
abundance: -
len: 14
j_gene: TRBJ1-3
d_gene: TRBD1

CDR3nt: TGTGCCAGCAGCCCTCGAGGGGGATTGAATGAAAAACTGTTTTTT
CDR3aa: CASSPRGGLNEKLFF
v_gene: TRBV11-2
abundance: -
len: 15
j_gene: TRBJ1-4
d_gene: -

CDR3nt: TGTGCCTGGGGACAGAGCTATGGCTACACCTTC
CDR3aa: CAWGQSYGYTF
v_gene: TRBV30
abundance: -
len: 11
j_gene: TRBJ1-2
d_gene: -

CDR3nt: TGTGCCAGCAGTACAGGTCGGCACAACACTGAAGCTTTCTTT
CDR3aa: CASSTGRHNTEAFF
v_gene: TRBV6-1
abundance: -
len: 14
j_gene: TRBJ1-1
d_gene: -

CDR3nt: TGTGCCAGCAGCTTAAGTCTTAACAGGGGGCTGGGCGAGCAGTACTTC
CDR3aa: CASSLSLNRGLGEQYF
v_gene: TRBV7-8
abundance: -
len: 16
j_gene: TRBJ2-7
d_gene: TRBD1

CDR3nt: TGTGCCAGCAGCTTCGAGTCGTCAGGGGGTCGTGAAAAACTGTTTTTT
CDR3aa: CASSFESSGGREKLFF
v_gene: TRBV7-9
abundance: few
len: 16
j_gene: TRBJ1-4
d_gene: TRBD1

CDR3nt: TGTGCCAGCAGTTTCGGGACAGGAGCTCTAAATCAGCCCCAGCATTTT
CDR3aa: CASSFGTGALNQPQHF
v_gene: TRBV28
abundance: few
len: 16
j_gene: TRBJ1-5
d_gene: TRBD1

CDR3nt: TGTGCCAGCAGCAGACAGGGCTATCAGCCCCAGCATTTT
CDR3aa: CASSRQGYQPQHF
v_gene: TRBV6-1
abundance: -
len: 13
j_gene: TRBJ1-5
d_gene: TRBD1

CDR3nt: TGTGCCAGCAGCCAAGGAAATTACCCCCGCAATGAGCAGTTCTTC
CDR3aa: CASSQGNYPRNEQFF
v_gene: TRBV14
abundance: -
len: 15
j_gene: TRBJ2-1
d_gene: -

CDR3nt: TGTGCCAGCAGCCGGACAGATCGACGGGAGCAGTTCTTC
CDR3aa: CASSRTDRREQFF
v_gene: TRBV11-2
abundance: -
len: 13
j_gene: TRBJ2-1
d_gene: -

CDR3nt: TGTGCCAGCAGGGCTGGTGGGCCTAAAAGGGAAGAGACCCAGTACTTC
CDR3aa: CASRAGGPKREETQYF
v_gene: TRBV5-4
abundance: once
len: 16
j_gene: TRBJ2-5
d_gene: -

CDR3nt: TGTGCCAGCAGCTTGGGACGGCGGGGTGGCTACACCTTC
CDR3aa: CASSLGRRGGYTF
v_gene: TRBV5-6
abundance: -
len: 13
j_gene: TRBJ1-2
d_gene: -